The 15 T cell receptor beta chains given below trace back to one sample, sequenced in a study of T cell responses to AZD1222 COVID-19 vaccine (dated by TCRdb to the early 2020s). Library construction relied on the immunoSEQ multiplex PCR assay. This immuneACCESS table, as held by TCRdb, lists in-frame sequences with V and J called but not all clones. Of the missing ones, under half trace to an unresolved V gene in checked studies; the others have no known cause. This sample has about 150,000 clones in its table, and 80% to 90% of those were observed once. About 8.9% of the sample is in the top ten clones. The meaning of the sample's time point label: about 28 days (+/-7) after the second vaccine dose. The input for sequencing was peripheral blood, taken 28 days after the second AZD1222 dose. The receptor set was obtained from an adult who received the AZD1222 COVID-19 vaccine.

DNA of the CDR3: TGTGCCACCAGCAGAGAACTAGCCCGGTCCTACGAGCAGTACTTC. It codes for CATSRELARSYEQYF. V is TRBV15 and J is TRBJ2-7, with a weak D call TRBD2 (6 bases). Looked up from germline, CDR1 is LNHNV and CDR2 is YYDKDF (reference sequence). The ends were cut back, 0 bases at V and 1 base at J, with 10 bases in the middle. The CDR3 covers 15 residues.

The chain joins TRBV5-1 to TRBJ2-1; perhaps TRBD2 as D (6 bases). The germline V and J ends were trimmed by 3 bases and 10 bases, with 14 bases remaining between them. The CDR3 is 13 amino acids. Germline V gene data show CDR1 as SGHRS and CDR2 as YFSETQ. This CDR3 reads CASSSLAGPEQFF. CDR3 nucleotides: TGCGCCAGCAGCTCCTTGGCGGGACCGGAGCAGTTCTTC.

The rearrangement links TRBV2 to TRBJ1-5; a possible D gene is TRBD1 (5 bases). Germline V gene data show CDR1 as SNHLY and CDR2 as FYNNEI. The V and J ends lost 0 bases and 2 bases respectively, with 11 bases between them. The CDR3 length is 16 residues. The CDR3 loop reads CASSEAGGTRNQPQHF. CDR3 bases: TGTGCCAGCAGTGAAGCGGGGGGAACGCGCAATCAGCCCCAGCATTTT.

This rearrangement joins TRBV7-8 to TRBJ2-7; D uncertain. The CDR3 length is 12 residues. Trimming cost V 3 bases and J 6 bases, with 9 bases left between them. Germline values: CDR1 SGHVS, CDR2 FQNEAQ. CDR3 in amino acids: CASSFSGVEQYF. The CDR3 DNA reads TGTGCCAGCAGCTTTTCAGGTGTCGAGCAGTACTTC.

CDR3 nucleotide sequence: TGTGCCAGCAGCTTAGAGGTCGGACTGAGCTATGGCTACACCTTC. Encoded protein: CASSLEVGLSYGYTF. The genes are TRBV7-9 and TRBJ1-2; D unclear. The length of the CDR3 is 15 residues. CDR1 is SEHNR and CDR2 is FQNEAQ in the germline V gene (reference sequence). V was cut by 1 base and J by 4 bases, with 13 bases left in between.

The gene calls are TRBV19 and TRBJ1-6; D not certain. The CDR3 is made up of 16 amino acids. Germline V gene sequence: CDR1 LNHDA, CDR2 SQIVND (reference sequence). Deletions cut 2 bases from V and 9 bases from J, with 17 bases between. CDR3 DNA sequence: TGTGCCAGTAGTATAAGACCCGACGGAGCAGGTTCACCCCTCCACTTT. Amino acids: CASSIRPDGAGSPLHF.

The gene calls are TRBV7-2 and TRBJ1-2; no clear D gene. This CDR3 contains 13 residues. V gave up 4 bases and J gave up 6 bases, with 12 bases separating them. The germline V gene has CDR1 SGHTA and CDR2 FQGNSA. For the CDR3, the DNA is TGTGCCAGCAGCTCCCGCCATCCGGATGGCTACACCTTC. Translating gives CASSSRHPDGYTF.

The chain employs TRBV27 and TRBJ2-5; tentatively, D is TRBD2 (7 bases). The germline CDR1 and CDR2 sequences are MNHEY and SMNVEV (reference sequence). This CDR3 has 13 amino acids. V lost 2 bases and J 5 bases, leaving 9 bases between the germline ends. CDR3 coding DNA: TGTGCCAGCAGTTTAAGGGGGGGGGAGACCCAGTACTTC. It is translated as CASSLRGGETQYF.

The V call is TRBV28, the J call TRBJ2-7; D is possibly TRBD2 (6 bases). The V gene's germline CDR1 is MDHEN and CDR2 SYDVKM. The CDR3 has 14 amino acids. Trimming shortened V by 3 bases and J by 1 base, and 10 bases separated the two germline ends. The CDR3: CASSFRGISYEQYF. CDR3 DNA sequence: TGTGCCAGCAGTTTTCGCGGGATTTCCTACGAGCAGTACTTC.

V gene TRBV6-5 combines with J gene TRBJ2-7; TRBD2 is a possible D gene (5 bases). Looked up from germline, CDR1 is MNHEY and CDR2 is SVGAGI. Trimming cost V 7 bases and J 5 bases, with 18 bases left between them. There are 14 residues in the CDR3. The CDR3, as DNA: TGTGCCAGCACTCCGGACTGGGCCCGCCACGAGCAGTACTTC. Residues: CASTPDWARHEQYF.

The chain uses TRBV7-9 and TRBJ2-5, with 9 positions matching TRBD2. The ends lost 1 base at V and 5 bases at J; junction bases unmatched: 5. The CDR3 spans 15 residues. Germline V lookup: CDR1 SEHNR, CDR2 FQNEAQ (reference sequence). CDR3 DNA sequence: TGTGCCAGCAGCTTAGGGGCGGGAGGGCGTGAGACCCAGTACTTC. Its protein product is CASSLGAGGRETQYF. Drawing the rest from reference TRBV7-9 and TRBJ2-5, the complete variable domain is DTGVSQNPRHKITKRGQNVTFRCDPISEHNRLYWYRQTLGQGPEFLTYFQNEAQLEKSRLLSDRFSAERPKGSFSTLEIQRTEQGDSAMYLCASSLGAGGRETQYFGPGTRLLVL.

The chain employs TRBV7-9 and TRBJ2-1, with TRBD1 identical over 8 bases. Germline values: CDR1 SEHNR, CDR2 FQNEAQ (reference sequence). This CDR3 region has 15 residues. With V trimmed by 5 bases and J by 3 bases, 6 bases remained unmatched. DNA for the CDR3: TGTGCCAGCAGCCGACAGGGGACAGGCTACAATGAGCAGTTCTTC. Its translation is CASSRQGTGYNEQFF.

The gene calls are TRBV27 and TRBJ1-5; D gene uncertain. V was clipped by 5 bases and J by 0 bases, with 17 bases between them. This CDR3 contains 17 residues. CDR1 is MNHEY and CDR2 is SMNVEV in the germline V gene (reference sequence). The CDR3 DNA follows: TGTGCCAGCAGTCCACGGGCCCAGCTCTTTAGCAATCAGCCCCAGCATTTT. Translated: CASSPRAQLFSNQPQHF.

V and J are TRBV7-3 and TRBJ1-4; possibly TRBD1 for D (6 bases). Between the trimmed V and J ends, which lost 5 bases and 5 bases, there was a span of 15 bases. The length of the CDR3 is 15 residues. In germline, CDR1 is SGHTA, CDR2 FQGTGA. As DNA, the CDR3 is TGTGCCAGCAGCCCTACGACAGGAAGGAATGAAAAACTGTTTTTT. Translation: CASSPTTGRNEKLFF.

CDR3 coding DNA: TGTGCCAGTAGTATAGTTCCTAGCGGGAGCTCCTACAATGAGCAGTTCTTC. Protein: CASSIVPSGSSYNEQFF. This chain links TRBV19 with TRBJ2-1, with 10 positions matching TRBD2. The germline CDR1 and CDR2 sequences are LNHDA and SQIVND (reference sequence). The length of the CDR3 is 17 residues. Trimming took 1 base from V and 0 from J; bases not matched to a gene: 3. The full variable domain, rest sourced from reference TRBV19 and TRBJ2-1, is DGGITQSPKYLFRKEGQNVTLSCEQNLNHDAMYWYRQDPGQGLRLIYYSQIVNDFQKGDIAEGYSVSREKKESFPLTVTSAQKNPTAFYLCASSIVPSGSSYNEQFFGPGTRLTVL.